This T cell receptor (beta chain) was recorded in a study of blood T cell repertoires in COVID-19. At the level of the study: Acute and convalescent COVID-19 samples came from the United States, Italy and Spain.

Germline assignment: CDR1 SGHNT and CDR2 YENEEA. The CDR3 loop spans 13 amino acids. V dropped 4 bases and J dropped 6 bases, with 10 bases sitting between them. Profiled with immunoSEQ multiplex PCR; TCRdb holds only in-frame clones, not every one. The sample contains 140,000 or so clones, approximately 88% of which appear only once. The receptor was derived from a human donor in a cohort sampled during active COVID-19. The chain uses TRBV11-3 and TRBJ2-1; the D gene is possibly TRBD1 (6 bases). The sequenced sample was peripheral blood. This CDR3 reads CASSSLRGNEQFF. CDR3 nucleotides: TGTGCCAGCAGCTCCCTCAGGGGCAATGAGCAGTTCTTC.